This TCR beta chain is from a study of naive and memory T cell subsets. The CDR3 has 17 residues. Trimming took off 10 bases at V and 0 bases at J, with 19 bases between the two ends. Germline V gene data show CDR1 as MNHNS and CDR2 as SASEGT. Treatment: skin biopsy from PPD injection site in Mantoux-positive individual. An oligonucleotide containing a UMI was ligated to the 3' end of TCR cDNA. Cells were not sorted; total RNA input targeted about 1 to 1,100 ng. Amplification of ligated cDNA took four PCR rounds with SP2 and nested alpha and beta constant primers. Alpha and beta constant region primers primed reverse transcription for blood and skin samples. Using its own MiXCR run on the UMI-ligation and nested PCR reads, TCRdb lists one record per CDR3 protein. Of approximately 37,000 distinct CDR3 sequences listed, around 10% were seen once; the top ten hold 3.9%. Findings and caveats of the study: TCR transcript changes with activation or differentiation may affect this RNA method.

Remarks on this clonotype: Its antigen is undetermined.

The rearrangement uses TRBV6-1 and TRBJ2-6; D unclear. The source was skin, collected from a tuberculin skin test site. The TCR originated in an adult in good health. CDR3 sequence reads: CATSPWKDRSGANVLTF. Here the CDR3 DNA reads TGTGCCACCTCTCCTTGGAAAGATCGCTCTGGGGCCAACGTCCTGACTTTC.